The clone carrying this T cell receptor beta chain was observed a handful of times. Antigen unknown. This sample is drawn from a study of cytomegalovirus exposure and HLA in healthy donors. Vbeta (60) and Jbeta (13) primers were used in the PCR. Libraries were prepared by immunoSEQ multiplex PCR; TCRdb keeps only in-frame clonotypes and omits some of them. The table includes 85,000 to 90,000 clones, about 80% detected once. General observations from the study: Associated with HLA alleles at 0.05 false discovery rate in a later analysis were about 17,000 TCR beta sequences. Most of the TCR beta V segments (in an earlier analysis) were productive either about 90% or about 30% of the time.

The CDR3 runs 15 residues. Germline V CDR1 and CDR2: SGHAT, FQNNGV. V shed 5 bases, J shed 7 bases, and the junction held 5 bases outside the gene matches. The sequence derives from a man under 40 in good health and CMV-seropositive. The chain combines TRBV11-2 with TRBJ1-4, with 12 nucleotides matching TRBD1. The sequenced sample consisted of PBMCs. CDR3 residues: CASSPGTGGGEKLFF. For the CDR3, the DNA is TGTGCCAGCAGCCCCGGGACAGGGGGCGGTGAAAAACTGTTTTTT.